This T cell receptor (beta chain) derives from a study of regulatory T cells in long-lasting Graves disease. CDR1 and CDR2 from the germline V gene are MDHEN and SYDVKM. V was clipped by 6 bases and J by 4 bases, with 19 bases between them. The CDR3 is 15 amino acids. Arm-PCR of CDR3 regions with iRepertoire HTBI primers generated TCR beta libraries. Each CDR3 protein is one row after TCRdb ran MiXCR on the multiplex PCR reads. The sample lists about 470,000 distinct CDR3 sequences, roughly a fifth occurring once. The time point: persistent/refractory GD, antithyroid drugs over 5 years with positive TRAb. Following extraction of RNA from PBMCs, that RNA was used to make the TCR library. This clonotype was counted many times.

The material was peripheral blood mononuclear cells (PBMCs), obtained when the disease was refractory, from a patient treated with antithyroid drugs. This clonotype was sampled from a female donor with Graves disease. The genes are TRBV28 and TRBJ2-7, with a possible D match to TRBD2 (6 bases). The CDR3 loop reads CASSLAGGGGYEQYF. DNA of the CDR3: TGTGCCAGCAGCTTAGCTGGGGGAGGAGGTTACGAGCAGTACTTC.